This T cell receptor beta chain derives from a study of shared clonotypes between healthy human individuals. Measured with immunoSEQ multiplex PCR; TCRdb has only the in-frame clones, and not every one. Of about 2.3 million clones in the sample, about 92% were seen once. Study results and caveats: Shared clonotypes: about 5% naive CD4, about 4% naive CD8, roughly 2.2% memory CD4, more than 0.3% memory CD8. Estimated richness values were generally larger in naive subsets than in memory subsets. A reduction in generation probabilities was seen for non-shared clonotypes relative to those shared by all four donors.

Germline assignment: CDR1 GTSNPN and CDR2 SVGIG (reference sequence). V trimming: 5 bases; J trimming: 0 bases; junction bases outside the gene matches: 8. This CDR3 is 15 amino acids long. Each donor was a Caucasian adult residing in Nashville, Tennessee. This clone appeared a single time. What it recognizes is unknown. The chain recombines TRBV30 with TRBJ1-1; 8 bases align to TRBD1. The sample comprised naive CD4+ T cells from PBMCs. Noted subset: CD45RA+ positively selected. This receptor was obtained from a man aged 18 to 30 in good health. Some clones in this sample may be carry-over from other donors' samples. The CDR3 spells CAWGRPDRVNTEAFF. CDR3 DNA: TGTGCCTGGGGACGGCCGGACAGGGTGAACACTGAAGCTTTCTTT.